Each of the 24 T cell receptor beta chains below was sequenced from the same sample in a study of T cell changes during pregnancy in multiple sclerosis. The protocol was immunoSEQ multiplex PCR, while the TCRdb copy is restricted to in-frame clones and leaves out a portion. This table has some 100,000 clones, around nine tenths appearing once. Sequencing used peripheral blood, obtained in the second trimester of pregnancy. These receptors all stem from a female donor with multiple sclerosis, enrolled in a pregnancy study.

The chain links TRBV7-2 to TRBJ2-3; D may be TRBD1 (6 bases). The CDR3 runs 15 residues. V was clipped by 5 bases and J by 2 bases, with 14 bases between them. Germline CDR1 reads SGHTA; CDR2 reads FQGNSA. CDR3 nucleotide sequence: TGTGCCAGCAGCCCCCAGGGGCGGGTCACAGATACGCAGTATTTT. It codes for CASSPQGRVTDTQYF.

In this sample, this clone turned up a few times. In DNA, the CDR3 is TGCGCCAGCAGCTTGGTTCCGGCGGATAACAATCAGCCCCAGCATTTT. As protein: CASSLVPADNNQPQHF. V and J are TRBV5-1 and TRBJ1-5; D uncertain. The germline V gene encodes CDR1 SGHRS and CDR2 YFSETQ. Trimming cost V 0 bases and J 3 bases, with 13 bases left between them. The CDR3 runs 16 residues.

The V call is TRBV15, the J call TRBJ1-1, with D unclear. V dropped 3 bases and J dropped 2 bases, with 10 bases sitting between them. CDR1 is LNHNV and CDR2 is YYDKDF in the germline V gene (reference sequence). This CDR3 region has 14 residues. The DNA for the CDR3 is TGTGCCACCAGCAGTGGGCGGGCAAACACTGAAGCTTTCTTT. Translated: CATSSGRANTEAFF. Together with reference TRBV15 and TRBJ1-1, the CDR3 gives the full variable domain: DAMVIQNPRYQVTQFGKPVTLSCSQTLNHNVMYWYQQKSSQAPKLLFHYYDKDFNNEADTPDNFQSRRPNTSFCFLDIRSPGLGDTAMYLCATSSGRANTEAFFGQGTRLTVV.

The table lists this clone with a count of one. The chain joins TRBV6-1 to TRBJ2-5, with D possibly being TRBD2 (6 bases). There are 14 residues in the CDR3. V was trimmed by 6 bases and J by 2 bases, leaving 13 bases between them. Per germline, CDR1 MNHNS and CDR2 SASEGT. CDR3 sequence reads: CASSRRGLQETQYF. The DNA for the CDR3 is TGTGCCAGCAGCCGGAGGGGCTTACAAGAGACCCAGTACTTC.

V usage is TRBV5-1 and J usage is TRBJ2-1, with TRBD1 matching over 10 bases. V was pared by 2 bases and J by 7 bases, with 6 bases of the junction left unmatched. CDR3 length equals 15 residues. CDR1 is SGHRS, CDR2 YFSETQ, per germline. The DNA for the CDR3 is TGCGCCAGCAGCTTTGGACAGGGGGGATTTAATGAGCAGTTCTTC. Translating gives CASSFGQGGFNEQFF.

The rearrangement uses TRBV19 and TRBJ2-6; TRBD1 matches 7 bases. The germline gives CDR1 LNHDA, CDR2 SQIVND (reference sequence). Trimming at V came to 3 bases and at J to 1 base, leaving 12 bases not matched to a gene. The CDR3 is made up of 19 amino acids. CDR3 sequence (DNA): TGTGCCAGTAGTATTGGACAGGCTCTAAGGGCTTCTGGGGCCAACGTCCTGACTTTC. This codes for CASSIGQALRASGANVLTF.

The chain employs TRBV2 and TRBJ1-6, with 12 bases that match TRBD1. The V gene end was trimmed by 10 bases and the J gene end by 10 bases; junction bases not matched to a gene: 8. The CDR3 spans 14 residues. Germline V lookup: CDR1 SNHLY, CDR2 FYNNEI. As DNA, the CDR3 is TGTGCCATACTACCAGGGACAGGGGGCTCACCCCTCCACTTT. Amino acids: CAILPGTGGSPLHF.

This sequence joins TRBV5-8 and TRBJ1-4, with 10 bases matching TRBD1. The CDR3 runs 17 residues. CDR1 and CDR2 from the germline V gene are SGHTS and YDEGEE. V trimming: 4 bases; J trimming: 4 bases; junction bases outside the gene matches: 10. CDR3: CASSQPGTGAYNEKLFF. The CDR3, as DNA: TGTGCCAGCAGCCAACCCGGGACAGGGGCCTATAATGAAAAACTGTTTTTT.

Here the CDR3 DNA reads TGTGCCAGCAGGGCTTTCGAGACCCAGTACTTC. It translates to CASRAFETQYF. The V gene is TRBV28, the J gene TRBJ2-5; D remains ambiguous. V lost 6 bases and J lost 5, with 7 bases in between. This CDR3 has 11 residues. CDR1 and CDR2 from the germline V gene are MDHEN and SYDVKM.

The chain links TRBV27 to TRBJ2-7; D gene unclear. Germline values: CDR1 MNHEY, CDR2 SMNVEV (reference sequence). The CDR3 is 11 residues long. Trimming removed 5 bases at V and 3 bases at J, with 5 bases between. In DNA form, the CDR3 reads TGTGCCAGCAGTAACGGCTACGAGCAGTACTTC. Translated: CASSNGYEQYF.

The chain couples TRBV7-9 to TRBJ2-1; 7 positions match TRBD2. Germline lookup yields CDR1 SEHNR and CDR2 FQNEAQ (reference sequence). The V segment lost 3 bases and the J segment 2 bases; nucleotides outside the gene matches: 7. CDR3 length: 16 amino acids. CDR3 sequence (DNA): TGTGCCAGCAGCTTTAGGCCTAGCGGCACCTACAATGAGCAGTTCTTC. Translating gives CASSFRPSGTYNEQFF.

CDR3 amino acids: CASRGLALGEQYF. DNA for the CDR3: TGTGCCTCCCGGGGACTAGCGTTAGGCGAGCAGTACTTC. The chain uses TRBV2 and TRBJ2-7, with 10 positions matching TRBD2. V was pared by 11 bases and J by 6 bases, with 10 bases of the junction left unmatched. Germline assignment: CDR1 SNHLY and CDR2 FYNNEI. CDR3 length: 13 amino acids.

J is TRBJ1-4 and V is TRBV2; D is ambiguous. CDR1 and CDR2 (germline): SNHLY, FYNNEI. The CDR3 consists of 20 residues. V lost 2 bases and J lost 0, with 22 bases in between. The CDR3 bases are TGTGCCAGCAGTGAAACTGTGTATGGGTTGAGGCTTGCAACTAATGAAAAACTGTTTTTT. Protein: CASSETVYGLRLATNEKLFF. Full variable domain (remainder filled in from reference TRBV2 and TRBJ1-4): EPEVTQTPSHQVTQMGQEVILRCVPISNHLYFYWYRQILGQKVEFLVSFYNNEISEKSEIFDDQFSVERPDGSNFTLKIRSTKLEDSAMYFCASSETVYGLRLATNEKLFFGSGTQLSVL.

V usage is TRBV9 and J usage is TRBJ1-5; TRBD1 aligns across 8 bases. Germline CDR1 reads SGDLS; CDR2 reads YYNGEE. There are 15 residues in the CDR3. Trimming removed 3 bases from V and 4 bases from J; junction bases left unmatched: 6. The CDR3 DNA reads TGTGCCAGCAGCGCGACAGGGGAGGGGAATCAGCCCCAGCATTTT. It translates to CASSATGEGNQPQHF.

The count of this clone is one. The chain joins TRBV19 to TRBJ2-1; D not certain. There are 13 residues in the CDR3. Deletions cut 1 base from V and 4 bases from J, with 5 bases between. Germline CDR1 and CDR2: LNHDA and SQIVND (reference sequence). The CDR3 protein is CASSIGRYNEQFF. The CDR3 DNA follows: TGTGCCAGTAGTATAGGCCGGTACAATGAGCAGTTCTTC.

A few counts support this clone. Other DNA sequences in the same sample also yield this CDR3. V is TRBV5-1 and J is TRBJ1-5, with D maybe TRBD1 (5 bases). V was clipped by 2 bases and J by 5 bases, with 8 bases between them. The germline CDR1 and CDR2 sequences are SGHRS and YFSETQ. This CDR3 contains 13 residues. DNA of the CDR3: TGCGCCAGCAGCTTTGAAGGGGATCAGCCCCAGCATTTT. As protein: CASSFEGDQPQHF.

This chain uses TRBV7-3 with TRBJ1-1; D might be TRBD1 (6 bases). The CDR3 has 17 amino acids. V was pared by 5 bases and J by 3 bases, with 22 bases between. Germline-derived CDR1 and CDR2 are SGHTA and FQGTGA. CDR3 coding DNA: TGTGCCAGCAGCCCGGGGCATCGGGGGGCCCCTTACACTGAAGCTTTCTTT. Encoded protein: CASSPGHRGAPYTEAFF.

V is TRBV5-1 and J is TRBJ2-1; D is ambiguous. V dropped 0 bases and J dropped 6 bases, with 19 bases sitting between them. The V gene's germline CDR1 is SGHRS and CDR2 YFSETQ. The CDR3 contains 17 residues. CDR3 sequence reads: CASSLANQRVASNEQFF. DNA for the CDR3: TGCGCCAGCAGCTTGGCGAACCAGCGAGTCGCATCCAATGAGCAGTTCTTC.

The genes are TRBV19 and TRBJ2-1, with TRBD1 matching 8 bases. Germline CDR1 and CDR2: LNHDA and SQIVND (reference sequence). The CDR3 is made up of 13 amino acids. V lost 5 bases, J lost 7 bases, and 4 bases stayed unmatched. Here the CDR3 reads CASSPDRVNEQFF. For the CDR3, the DNA is TGTGCCAGTAGTCCGGACAGGGTGAATGAGCAGTTCTTC.

V and J are TRBV27 and TRBJ2-3; 7 bases align to TRBD1. J gave up 3 bases and V 6 bases, and 6 bases lay outside the gene matches. CDR1 is MNHEY and CDR2 is SMNVEV in the germline V gene (reference sequence). The CDR3 extends over 14 amino acids. CDR3 nucleotide sequence: TGTGCCAGCAGCAAGGACAGGATAACAGATACGCAGTATTTT. Translation: CASSKDRITDTQYF.

The rearrangement links TRBV29-1 to TRBJ2-1; 9 bases agree with TRBD1. The CDR3 covers 14 residues. Germline V gene sequence: CDR1 SQVTM, CDR2 ANQGSEA. V was pared by 5 bases and J by 6 bases, with 8 bases of the junction left unmatched. The DNA of the CDR3 is TGCAGCGTTCCACAGGGGGCAAGGGTCAATGAGCAGTTCTTC. Translated: CSVPQGARVNEQFF.

The genes are TRBV4-1 and TRBJ1-2, with D perhaps matching TRBD1 (5 bases). V was trimmed by 3 bases and J by 5 bases, leaving 10 bases between them. Per germline, CDR1 MGHRA and CDR2 YSYEKL. The CDR3 runs 13 residues. DNA of the CDR3: TGCGCCAGCAGCCAGGGGGGGAGATATGGCTACACCTTC. This gives the protein CASSQGGRYGYTF.

The chain employs TRBV4-1 and TRBJ2-7; TRBD2 matches at 8 bases. V lost 4 bases to trimming and J lost 2 bases; unmatched junction nucleotides: 10. The germline gives CDR1 MGHRA, CDR2 YSYEKL. This CDR3 region has 16 residues. Here the CDR3 reads CASSRRGVAEAYEQYF. DNA for the CDR3: TGCGCCAGCAGCCGGCGGGGGGTAGCGGAGGCCTACGAGCAGTACTTC.

The chain links TRBV4-1 to TRBJ2-2; 8 bases are a match to TRBD1. The CDR3 runs to 17 residues. Germline values: CDR1 MGHRA, CDR2 YSYEKL. V was clipped by 4 bases and J by 1 base; unmatched bases: 8. In DNA, the CDR3 is TGCGCCAGCAGCCCCTCCTCGGACAGGGTGAACACCGGGGAGCTGTTTTTT. Its translation is CASSPSSDRVNTGELFF.